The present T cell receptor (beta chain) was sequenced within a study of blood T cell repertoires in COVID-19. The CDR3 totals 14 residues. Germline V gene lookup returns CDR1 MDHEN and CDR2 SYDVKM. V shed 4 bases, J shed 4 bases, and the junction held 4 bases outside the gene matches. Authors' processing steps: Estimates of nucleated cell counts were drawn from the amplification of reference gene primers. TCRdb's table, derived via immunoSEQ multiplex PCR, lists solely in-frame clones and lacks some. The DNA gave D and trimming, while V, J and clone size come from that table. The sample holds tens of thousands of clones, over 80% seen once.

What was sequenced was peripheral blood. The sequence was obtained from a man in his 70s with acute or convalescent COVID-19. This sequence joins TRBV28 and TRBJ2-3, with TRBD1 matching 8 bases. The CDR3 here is CASSYLQGADTQYF. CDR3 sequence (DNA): TGTGCCAGCAGTTATTTACAGGGGGCAGATACGCAGTATTTT.